These 30 T cell receptor beta chains share one sample of origin, sequenced in a study of T cell repertoires in cytomegalovirus infection. TCRdb fed the reads into MiXCR, producing one record per CDR3 protein. The sample contains fewer than 300,000 distinct CDR3 sequences, roughly 24% of which appear only once. Sequenced sample: PBMCs. These receptors came from a human donor in good health (CMV status not recorded). Some clones in this sample may be carry-over from other donors' samples.

This clonotype was recorded many times. The genes are TRBV7-2 and TRBJ2-2, with D unclear. Germline lookup yields CDR1 SGHTA and CDR2 FQGNSA. This CDR3 region has 14 residues. Trimming removed 1 base at V and 5 bases at J, with 8 bases between. CDR3: CASSLGVQTGELFF. The CDR3 region has the DNA TGTGCCAGCAGCTTAGGAGTACAGACCGGGGAGCTGTTTTTT.

The table lists this clonotype with a few counts. This chain connects TRBV28 to TRBJ1-2, with 9 bases aligning to TRBD1. CDR1 is MDHEN and CDR2 is SYDVKM in the germline V gene. The V and J ends lost 5 bases and 7 bases, in that order; junction bases with no gene match: 14. The length of the CDR3 is 16 residues. The CDR3 DNA is TGTGCCAGCAGTCTCCCCGCGCCGGGACAGGGCTCTGGCTACACCTTC. It encodes CASSLPAPGQGSGYTF.

The table lists this clonotype with many counts. This sequence joins TRBV7-2 and TRBJ1-5; D gene ambiguous. The length of the CDR3 is 13 residues. V lost 2 bases, J lost 6 bases, and 8 bases lay in between. Germline CDR1 is SGHTA and CDR2 is FQGNSA. DNA for the CDR3: TGTGCCAGCAGCTTATCGGTACCTCAGCCCCAGCATTTT. Translated: CASSLSVPQPQHF. Using reference TRBV7-2 and TRBJ1-5 for the parts outside the CDR3, the full variable domain is GAGVSQSPSNKVTEKGKDVELRCDPISGHTALYWYRQSLGQGLEFLIYFQGNSAPDKSGLPSDRFSAERTGGSVSTLTIQRTQQEDSAVYLCASSLSVPQPQHFGDGTRLSIL.

This clonotype was counted between two and nine times. The chain combines TRBV6-4 with TRBJ2-1, with 10 bases matching TRBD2. The J segment lost 8 bases and the V segment lost 3 bases, leaving 7 bases of the junction unmatched. This CDR3 region has 15 residues. Germline V gives CDR1 MRHNA, CDR2 SNTAGT. DNA of the CDR3: TGTGCCAGCAGTGATTCAGCGGGGGGGCTCGATGAGCAGTTCTTC. This sequence encodes CASSDSAGGLDEQFF.

The CDR3 loop reads CATSKQGSGELFF. The CDR3 DNA is TGTGCCACCAGCAAACAGGGATCCGGGGAGCTGTTTTTT. The V call is TRBV15, the J call TRBJ2-2, with a possible D match to TRBD1 (6 bases). The CDR3 consists of 13 residues. V was clipped by 4 bases and J by 6 bases, with 9 bases between them. Germline V CDR1 and CDR2: LNHNV, YYDKDF (reference sequence).

This clonotype was detected a few times. This chain uses TRBV28 with TRBJ1-6; D unresolved. V lost 6 bases and J lost 8, with 14 bases in between. The length of the CDR3 is 14 residues. In germline, CDR1 is MDHEN, CDR2 SYDVKM. The CDR3 is CASSSERPDSPLHF. As DNA, the CDR3 is TGTGCCAGCAGCAGTGAGAGGCCCGATTCACCCCTCCACTTT.

This clonotype was counted a few times. V and J are TRBV18 and TRBJ1-1; D possibly corresponds to TRBD1 (6 bases). CDR3 size: 15 residues. Germline CDR1 KGHSH, CDR2 LQKENI. V lost 0 bases and J 1 base, leaving 9 bases between the germline ends. For the CDR3, the DNA is TGTGCCAGCTCACCACCATCACAGGGGAACACTGAAGCTTTCTTT. Translated, it gives CASSPPSQGNTEAFF. Using reference TRBV18 and TRBJ1-1 for the parts outside the CDR3, the full variable domain is NAGVMQNPRHLVRRRGQEARLRCSPMKGHSHVYWYRQLPEEGLKFMVYLQKENIIDESGMPKERFSAEFPKEGPSILRIQQVVRGDSAAYFCASSPPSQGNTEAFFGQGTRLTVV.

The chain carries TRBV29-1 and TRBJ1-3; D ambiguous. Germline CDR1 and CDR2: SQVTM and ANQGSEA. V lost 7 bases and J 3 bases, leaving 10 bases between the germline ends. This CDR3 is 12 amino acids long. For the CDR3, the DNA is TGCAGCGGCGGGAACCATGGAAACACCATATATTTT. Encoded protein: CSGGNHGNTIYF.

V usage is TRBV29-1 and J usage is TRBJ2-3; TRBD2 aligns across 8 bases. CDR1 is SQVTM, CDR2 ANQGSEA, per germline. This CDR3 has 14 residues. J gave up 9 bases and V 7 bases, and 15 bases lay outside the gene matches. DNA for the CDR3: TGCAGCGCATCCTTGGGACTAGGCAATCCCACGCAGTATTTT. This translates into CSASLGLGNPTQYF.

V usage is TRBV20-1 and J usage is TRBJ1-1; maybe TRBD1 (5 bases). CDR3 length: 14 residues. CDR1 and CDR2 (germline): DFQATT, SNEGSKA (reference sequence). Trimming pared 1 base from V and 4 bases from J, leaving 13 bases between. The CDR3 region is CSARVVGVGTEAFF. CDR3 DNA: TGCAGTGCTAGAGTGGTAGGGGTGGGCACTGAAGCTTTCTTT.

The chain combines TRBV20-1 with TRBJ2-7; D uncertain. CDR3 length: 16 residues. The germline CDR1 and CDR2 sequences are DFQATT and SNEGSKA (reference sequence). Trimming removed 0 bases from V and 0 bases from J, with 15 bases in between. The DNA of the CDR3 is TGCAGTGCTAGAGATCGCGGCACCCGACCCTCCTACGAGCAGTACTTC. This encodes CSARDRGTRPSYEQYF.

This clonotype has more than one count but fewer than ten. The chain has TRBV7-2 and TRBJ1-6; D is ambiguous. Trimming removed 6 bases from V and 6 bases from J, with 12 bases in between. Per the germline V gene, CDR1 is SGHTA and CDR2 is FQGNSA. CDR3 length: 14 amino acids. CDR3 bases: TGTGCCAGCAGGCTACATGGGCTTAATTCACCCCTCCACTTT. Translated: CASRLHGLNSPLHF.

Only a few counts were recorded for this clonotype. In nucleotides, the CDR3 is TGTGCCAGCAGCTTAGAGGAGCGACACGAGCAGTACTTC. Encoded protein: CASSLEERHEQYF. The genes are TRBV7-3 and TRBJ2-7, with D hard to call. The V gene's germline CDR1 is SGHTA and CDR2 FQGTGA. V lost 2 bases and J 5 bases, leaving 10 bases between the germline ends. The CDR3 has 13 residues.

This clonotype was picked up a small number of times. V usage is TRBV29-1 and J usage is TRBJ2-1; D uncertain. Trimming stripped 7 bases from V and 10 bases from J, with 11 bases between. This CDR3 is built from 10 residues. Germline values: CDR1 SQVTM, CDR2 ANQGSEA. CDR3 nucleotides: TGCAGCGCTGTCCGGCGAGAGCAGTTCTTC. Translated, it gives CSAVRREQFF.

This clonotype has just a few counts. The chain joins TRBV10-3 to TRBJ1-6, with D unresolved. Germline values: CDR1 ENHRY, CDR2 SYGVKD. The CDR3 runs to 15 residues. Between the trimmed V and J ends, which lost 3 bases and 7 bases, there was a span of 13 bases. CDR3 bases: TGTGCCATCAGTGACCAGATGGGCGGGAATTCACCCCTCCACTTT. This sequence encodes CAISDQMGGNSPLHF.

This clonotype was detected many times. This chain uses TRBV7-9 with TRBJ1-3; D is unclear. CDR1 and CDR2 from the germline V gene are SEHNR and FQNEAQ (reference sequence). V was shortened by 4 bases and J by 4 bases, with 29 bases between the two germline ends. The CDR3 is made up of 20 amino acids. The CDR3 sequence: CASSSTPLTSALSSGNTIYF. CDR3 bases: TGTGCCAGCAGCTCGACACCGCTAACCTCAGCCCTCAGCAGCGGAAACACCATATATTTT.

The CDR3 here is CASSINRDSEQYF. The CDR3 coding sequence is TGTGCCAGTAGTATCAACAGGGATTCCGAGCAGTACTTC. The V call is TRBV19, the J call TRBJ2-7; D might be TRBD1 (6 bases). Trimming pared 3 bases from V and 6 bases from J, leaving 12 bases between. The germline gives CDR1 LNHDA, CDR2 SQIVND (reference sequence). The CDR3 is 13 residues long.

The rearrangement uses TRBV2 and TRBJ1-5; TRBD1 is a possible D gene (6 bases). CDR1 is SNHLY and CDR2 is FYNNEI in the germline V gene. V lost 3 bases and J 6 bases, leaving 15 bases between the germline ends. This CDR3 contains 15 residues. The CDR3 DNA is TGTGCCAGCAGTGACGGGCAGGGGATAGGTCAGCCCCAGCATTTT. Translation: CASSDGQGIGQPQHF. Full variable domain (missing parts from reference TRBV2 and TRBJ1-5): EPEVTQTPSHQVTQMGQEVILRCVPISNHLYFYWYRQILGQKVEFLVSFYNNEISEKSEIFDDQFSVERPDGSNFTLKIRSTKLEDSAMYFCASSDGQGIGQPQHFGDGTRLSIL.

In this sample, this clonotype turned up a few times. The chain uses TRBV7-9 and TRBJ2-5; 10 positions match TRBD1. CDR1 SEHNR and CDR2 FQNEAQ come from the germline V gene (reference sequence). Trimming removed 5 bases from V and 4 bases from J; junction bases left unmatched: 10. The CDR3 consists of 16 residues. The DNA of the CDR3 is TGTGCCAGCAGCCTCGCGGGACAGGGGATCGGAGAGACCCAGTACTTC. Residues: CASSLAGQGIGETQYF.

The chain is built from TRBV20-1 and TRBJ2-7; D gene unclear. Trimming cost V 3 bases and J 4 bases, with 7 bases left between them. The CDR3 is 11 residues long. The germline V gene has CDR1 DFQATT and CDR2 SNEGSKA (reference sequence). The CDR3 DNA follows: TGCAGTGCTAGGAAAGGTTACGAGCAGTACTTC. Protein sequence: CSARKGYEQYF.

This clonotype was picked up many times. V is TRBV5-4 and J is TRBJ2-2; weak D call: TRBD2 (7 bases). This CDR3 is 16 amino acids long. The germline gives CDR1 SGHNT, CDR2 YYREEE (reference sequence). V dropped 4 bases and J dropped 3 bases, with 16 bases sitting between them. The CDR3 spells CASSPSAGADTGELFF. The CDR3 DNA sequence: TGTGCCAGCAGCCCCTCGGCGGGGGCCGACACCGGGGAGCTGTTTTTT.

This clonotype has a count of ten or more. The chain combines TRBV20-1 with TRBJ2-7; the match to TRBD2 covers 10 bases. Germline V gene data show CDR1 as DFQATT and CDR2 as SNEGSKA (reference sequence). V lost 0 bases, J lost 0 bases, and 5 bases stayed unmatched. This CDR3 has 16 amino acids. The CDR3 DNA is TGCAGTGCTAGAGATCAACTAGCGGGGAGCTCCTACGAGCAGTACTTC. It encodes CSARDQLAGSSYEQYF.

This clonotype was detected a few times. DNA of the CDR3: TGTGCCAGCAGCCTACAGGGAAATAGGGGCGAGCAGTACTTC. This encodes CASSLQGNRGEQYF. The chain employs TRBV7-9 and TRBJ2-7; possible D gene TRBD1, 6 bases. This CDR3 contains 14 residues. V was shortened by 5 bases and J by 6 bases, with 17 bases between the two germline ends. Germline V gives CDR1 SEHNR, CDR2 FQNEAQ (reference sequence).

The rearrangement uses TRBV29-1 and TRBJ1-2; 12 nucleotides align to TRBD1. The CDR3 runs 15 residues. The V segment lost 4 bases and the J segment 1 base; nucleotides outside the gene matches: 4. Germline values: CDR1 SQVTM, CDR2 ANQGSEA. CDR3 coding DNA: TGCAGCGTTGTGGGACAGGGGGCCAATAACTATGGCTACACCTTC. This translates into CSVVGQGANNYGYTF. Based on the CDR3 plus reference TRBV29-1 and TRBJ1-2, the full variable domain is SAVISQKPSRDICQRGTSLTIQCQVDSQVTMMFWYRQQPGQSLTLIATANQGSEATYESGFVIDKFPISRPNLTFSTLTVSNMSPEDSSIYLCSVVGQGANNYGYTFGSGTRLTVV.

In its sample, this clonotype was seen a few times. The chain carries TRBV7-2 and TRBJ1-5; no clear D gene. Germline lookup yields CDR1 SGHTA and CDR2 FQGNSA. The V gene lost 5 bases and the J gene lost 2 bases, with 10 bases spanning the gap. CDR3 length equals 14 residues. Here the CDR3 reads CASSRLGGNQPQHF. CDR3 DNA sequence: TGTGCCAGCAGCCGTCTGGGAGGCAATCAGCCCCAGCATTTT.

This chain uses TRBV28 with TRBJ2-5; unclear D gene. The V end was cut by 2 bases, the J end by 4 bases, with 8 bases between. Germline V CDR1 and CDR2: MDHEN, SYDVKM. This CDR3 region has 13 residues. CDR3 coding DNA: TGTGCCAGCAGTTTAATAGGGTCAGAGACCCAGTACTTC. This gives the protein CASSLIGSETQYF.

This clonotype has at least ten counts. The chain combines TRBV7-2 with TRBJ2-7; a weak D match, TRBD1 (5 bases). The V gene's germline CDR1 is SGHTA and CDR2 FQGNSA. Trimming took 4 bases from V and 0 from J, leaving 16 bases between them. The CDR3 contains 16 residues. Here the CDR3 reads CASSSLGLRSSYEQYF. CDR3 in DNA: TGTGCCAGCAGCTCCTTGGGGCTCCGGAGCTCCTACGAGCAGTACTTC.

This clonotype has ten or more counts. This chain joins TRBV7-3 and TRBJ2-7; D is ambiguous. Trimming left V 5 bases short and J 0 bases short, with 14 bases between. CDR3 length: 15 amino acids. Looked up from germline, CDR1 is SGHTA and CDR2 is FQGTGA. This chain's CDR3 is CASSQHPGDSYEQYF. CDR3 coding DNA: TGTGCCAGCAGCCAGCATCCCGGAGACTCCTACGAGCAGTACTTC.

The rearrangement links TRBV5-6 to TRBJ2-7, with 11 bases aligning to TRBD1. Germline CDR1 reads SGHDT; CDR2 reads YYEEEE. The CDR3 runs to 13 residues. J lost 5 bases, V lost 3 bases, and 1 base had no gene match. The chain's CDR3 is CASSWDRGNEQYF. The CDR3 nucleotides read TGTGCCAGCAGCTGGGACAGGGGGAACGAGCAGTACTTC. Together with reference TRBV5-6 and TRBJ2-7, the CDR3 gives the full variable domain: DAGVTQSPTHLIKTRGQQVTLRCSPKSGHDTVSWYQQALGQGPQFIFQYYEEEERQRGNFPDRFSGHQFPNYSSELNVNALLLGDSALYLCASSWDRGNEQYFGPGTRLTVT.

V and J are TRBV11-2 and TRBJ2-7; 9 nucleotides line up with TRBD1. Germline assignment: CDR1 SGHAT and CDR2 FQNNGV. The trim removed 4 bases at V and 4 bases at J, leaving 8 bases unmatched. This CDR3 is built from 15 residues. CDR3: CASSSKTGGSYEQYF. The CDR3 DNA reads TGTGCCAGCAGCTCCAAGACAGGGGGGTCATACGAGCAGTACTTC.